This is a list of T cell receptor beta chains from one sample in a study of cytomegalovirus exposure and HLA in healthy donors. Sequencing used immunoSEQ multiplex PCR; TCRdb keeps in-frame clones, though not all of them. The sample yields 120,000 or so clones, over 60% seen once. Sequencing was done on a sample of PBMCs. All receptors come from a man aged 30 to 45 in good health and CMV-seronegative. CDR3s include the opening cysteine and the closing phenylalanine or tryptophan. A D gene is named only where the DNA matches it firmly. Part of the rows lack a size; the others show once, few, many or a class for expanded clones.

d_call	cdr3_length	j_call	clone_size	v_call	cdr3_nt	cdr3_aa
TRBD2	15	TRBJ2-5	NA	TRBV7-9	TGTGCCAGCAGCGGGGGACTAGCGGGAAAAGAGACCCAGTACTTC	CASSGGLAGKETQYF
TRBD2	12	TRBJ2-1	few	TRBV29-1	TGCAGCGGGGGACTAAAAGGGAATGAGCAGTTCTTC	CSGGLKGNEQFF
TRBD2	15	TRBJ2-2	few	TRBV27	TGTGCCAGCAGTGAGACTAGCGGGAGTGGCGGGGAGCTGTTTTTT	CASSETSGSGGELFF
NA	12	TRBJ1-1	NA	TRBV28	TGTGCCAGCGAGACTACAGGGCCAGAAGCTTTCTTT	CASETTGPEAFF
NA	15	TRBJ2-3	NA	TRBV14	TGTGCCAGCAGCCTTGACAGAATCAGCACAGATACGCAGTATTTT	CASSLDRISTDTQYF
NA	14	TRBJ2-1	NA	TRBV5-1	TGCGCCAGCAGCTCAATGCCAGAATACAATGAGCAGTTCTTC	CASSSMPEYNEQFF
NA	14	TRBJ1-2	NA	TRBV28	TGTGCCAGCAGTTTAAGCGAGGGCTACTATGGCTACACCTTC	CASSLSEGYYGYTF
TRBD2	16	TRBJ2-1	NA	TRBV9	TGTGCCAGCAGCGAGGCGGGAGGGCCATTCGACAATGAGCAGTTCTTC	CASSEAGGPFDNEQFF
TRBD2	15	TRBJ2-1	NA	TRBV7-9	TGTGCCAGCAGCTCCCCCCAGCGCGGGAGTGGTGAGCAGTTCTTC	CASSSPQRGSGEQFF
TRBD2	16	TRBJ2-3	NA	TRBV11-2	TGTGCCAGCAGCTTAGAACGGGGGGGCCGGGCAGATACGCAGTATTTT	CASSLERGGRADTQYF
TRBD1	14	TRBJ1-2	NA	TRBV25-1	TGTGCCAGCAGTTACAGTCAGGGGGCGCATGGCTACACCTTC	CASSYSQGAHGYTF
NA	15	TRBJ2-7	NA	TRBV27	TGTGCCAGCAGTTTACTAGTGACGACCCACTACGAGCAGTACTTC	CASSLLVTTHYEQYF
NA	15	TRBJ1-6	NA	TRBV30	TGTGCCTGGAGTGTATCAAGCGCCTATAATTCACCCCTCCACTTT	CAWSVSSAYNSPLHF
NA	13	TRBJ1-2	NA	TRBV10-2	TGCGCCAGCAACCAGGGTGGGGACTATGGCTACACCTTC	CASNQGGDYGYTF
TRBD1	15	TRBJ2-3	NA	TRBV6-1	TGTGCCAGCATCCCGGGACAGGGGGGGAGAGATACGCAGTATTTT	CASIPGQGGRDTQYF
TRBD1	14	TRBJ1-5	NA	TRBV19	TGTGCCAGTAGTAAACAGGGGAGGAATCAGCCCCAGCATTTT	CASSKQGRNQPQHF
TRBD1	15	TRBJ2-3	NA	TRBV6-5	TGTGCCAGCAGTTCGACAGGGGAAAGCACAGATACGCAGTATTTT	CASSSTGESTDTQYF
TRBD1	15	TRBJ2-7	NA	TRBV9	TGTGCCAGCAGCGTAGCTACAGGGGCACAATACGAGCAGTACTTC	CASSVATGAQYEQYF
TRBD1	14	TRBJ2-1	NA	TRBV7-3	TGTGCCAGCAGCTTAGGAACAGGGGGCAATGAGCAGTTCTTC	CASSLGTGGNEQFF
TRBD1	13	TRBJ2-5	NA	TRBV30	TGTGCCTGGAGTCCAGGGGGTGTAAAGACCCAGTACTTC	CAWSPGGVKTQYF
NA	13	TRBJ1-1	NA	TRBV28	TGTGCCAGCAGTTTAGTCTACCCCAGGGAAGCTTTCTTT	CASSLVYPREAFF
TRBD1	17	TRBJ1-5	NA	TRBV19	TGTGCCAGTATTCCTACCCGGGACAGGGATCGCAATCAGCCCCAGCATTTT	CASIPTRDRDRNQPQHF
NA	15	TRBJ1-1	NA	TRBV5-1	TGCGCCAGCAGCTTTAAGCAGGGCGGGAACACTGAAGCTTTCTTT	CASSFKQGGNTEAFF
TRBD1	15	TRBJ2-1	few	TRBV10-2	TGCGCCAGCAGTGATGGGACAGGGGGCCCCTATGAGCAGTTCTTC	CASSDGTGGPYEQFF
TRBD2	14	TRBJ2-3	few	TRBV6-6	TGTGCCAGTGGACTAGCGGGGCTAGTAGATACGCAGTATTTT	CASGLAGLVDTQYF
TRBD2	17	TRBJ2-4	NA	TRBV5-6	TGTGCCAGCAGCTTGAGTACGGCGGGAGGGTTTGGAAACATTCAGTACTTC	CASSLSTAGGFGNIQYF
NA	15	TRBJ1-2	NA	TRBV27	TGTGCCAGCAGTTTAGCGGCCAGAGGGAACTATGGCTACACCTTC	CASSLAARGNYGYTF
NA	14	TRBJ1-5	once	TRBV11-2	TGTGCCAGCAGCTCCGGACAGACCAATCAGCCCCAGCATTTT	CASSSGQTNQPQHF
TRBD1	15	TRBJ1-2	NA	TRBV14	TGTGCCAGCAGCCAAGTAGGAGGAAGGGGGCAGGGCTACACCTTC	CASSQVGGRGQGYTF
NA	15	TRBJ1-2	NA	TRBV7-6	TGTGCCAGCAGCCTAGGGACGGGGGTGGACTATGGCTACACCTTC	CASSLGTGVDYGYTF
TRBD2	14	TRBJ2-7	NA	TRBV18	TGTGCCAGCTCACCGGGACTAGCGGAGTACGAGCAGTACTTC	CASSPGLAEYEQYF
TRBD1	13	TRBJ1-2	once	TRBV6-5	TGTGCCAGCAGGATGATCGACAGGGCAGGCTACACCTTC	CASRMIDRAGYTF
NA	15	TRBJ2-5	NA	TRBV19	TGTGCCAGTAGTATAGAACCGAGGGTGGGAGAGACCCAGTACTTC	CASSIEPRVGETQYF
NA	15	TRBJ2-4	few	TRBV28	TGTGCCAGCAGTTCCTCCGGGACTCGCAAAAACATTCAGTACTTC	CASSSSGTRKNIQYF
NA	15	TRBJ2-5	NA	TRBV21-1	TGTGCCAGCAGCAACTGGTCCCCGGGACAAGAGACCCAGTACTTC	CASSNWSPGQETQYF
TRBD1	17	TRBJ2-3	NA	TRBV19	TGTGCCAGTAGTATAACCGGACAGGGCCAACGCACAGATACGCAGTATTTT	CASSITGQGQRTDTQYF
NA	14	TRBJ2-7	NA	TRBV18	TGTGCCAGCTCACCCCGGGACACGTCCTACGAGCAGTACTTC	CASSPRDTSYEQYF
TRBD1	14	TRBJ2-7	NA	TRBV7-2	TGTGCCAGCAGCCCGACAGGGATCAACTACGAGCAGTACTTC	CASSPTGINYEQYF
TRBD1	16	TRBJ2-5	NA	TRBV5-1	TGCGCCAGCAGCTTGGCCCTAGGACAGGGTCGGGAGACCCAGTACTTC	CASSLALGQGRETQYF
TRBD2	14	TRBJ2-5	NA	TRBV27	TGTGCCAGCAGTAGACTAGCGGCGGAAGAGACCCAGTACTTC	CASSRLAAEETQYF
NA	15	TRBJ1-6	once	TRBV28	TGTGCCAGCACCTTCGGACAGCTCCTTAATTCACCCCTCCACTTT	CASTFGQLLNSPLHF
TRBD1	14	TRBJ1-1	NA	TRBV11-2	TGTGCCAGCAGCCCGCGACAGGGGAACTCTGAAGCTTTCTTT	CASSPRQGNSEAFF
NA	11	TRBJ2-2	NA	TRBV7-9	TGTGCCAGCAGCCTATCCGGGGAGCTGTTTTTT	CASSLSGELFF
NA	15	TRBJ2-7	NA	TRBV10-1	TGCGCCAGCAGTGAGTCGAGGGGTTTCCAGGGGGAGCAGTACTTC	CASSESRGFQGEQYF
NA	18	TRBJ2-6	NA	TRBV10-3	TGTGCCATCAGTGAGAGGGGGTTCAGGGTGTCTGGGGCCAACGTCCTGACTTTC	CAISERGFRVSGANVLTF
TRBD2	16	TRBJ2-7	NA	TRBV7-2	TGTGCCAGCAGCCGTGGACTAGCGGGCGAAACCTACGAGCAGTACTTC	CASSRGLAGETYEQYF
NA	14	TRBJ2-1	NA	TRBV19	TGTGCCAGTAGTAGCAGGGGTTCCTACAATGAGCAGTTCTTC	CASSSRGSYNEQFF
NA	16	TRBJ2-1	NA	TRBV19	TGTGCCAGTAGTACTTTTCAGGGAGGAATAGACAATGAGCAGTTCTTC	CASSTFQGGIDNEQFF
TRBD1	13	TRBJ1-2	NA	TRBV6-5	TGTGCCAGCAGTCCGACAGGGGACGGGGGCTACACCTTC	CASSPTGDGGYTF
NA	14	TRBJ2-2	NA	TRBV7-9	TGTGCCAGCAGCTTAGACAGCTTCTTCGGTTGGTTGTTTTTT	CASSLDSFFGWLFF
NA	13	TRBJ2-2	few	TRBV9	TGTGCCAGCAACTTACAGGGCACCGGGGAGCTGTTTTTT	CASNLQGTGELFF
NA	15	TRBJ1-1	NA	TRBV28	TGTGCCAGCAGTGTTCTTTTTCCTTCGAACACTGAAGCTTTCTTT	CASSVLFPSNTEAFF
TRBD1	15	TRBJ1-1	NA	TRBV6-1	TGTGCCAGCAGTGAAATGGAGGGGGCGCGTACTGAAGCTTTCTTT	CASSEMEGARTEAFF
NA	12	TRBJ1-4	NA	TRBV30	TGTGCCTGGACAGGGGATAATGAAAAACTGTTTTTT	CAWTGDNEKLFF
NA	20	TRBJ1-2	NA	TRBV28	TGTGCCAGCAGTTTATTAGCGCCCACGGAGGTGGTGCAGGGGATCTCTGGCTACACCTTC	CASSLLAPTEVVQGISGYTF